This T cell receptor beta chain originates from a study of technical replicates of blood from a few donors. This clone was counted only a few times. The ends lost 4 bases at V and 5 bases at J; junction bases unmatched: 7. Germline loops: CDR1 SGHDT, CDR2 YYEEEE. This CDR3 comprises 14 residues. The protocol was immunoSEQ multiplex PCR, while the TCRdb copy is restricted to in-frame clones and leaves out a portion. The data hold tens of thousands of clones, with approximately 96% observed a single time. The rearrangement joins TRBV5-6 to TRBJ2-5; 8 bases are shared with TRBD2. The TCR was taken from a human donor in good health. Sample: T cells isolated from PBMCs. The CDR3 sequence is CASSKRETIETQYF. The CDR3 coding sequence is TGTGCCAGCAGCAAGCGGGAGACGATTGAGACCCAGTACTTC.